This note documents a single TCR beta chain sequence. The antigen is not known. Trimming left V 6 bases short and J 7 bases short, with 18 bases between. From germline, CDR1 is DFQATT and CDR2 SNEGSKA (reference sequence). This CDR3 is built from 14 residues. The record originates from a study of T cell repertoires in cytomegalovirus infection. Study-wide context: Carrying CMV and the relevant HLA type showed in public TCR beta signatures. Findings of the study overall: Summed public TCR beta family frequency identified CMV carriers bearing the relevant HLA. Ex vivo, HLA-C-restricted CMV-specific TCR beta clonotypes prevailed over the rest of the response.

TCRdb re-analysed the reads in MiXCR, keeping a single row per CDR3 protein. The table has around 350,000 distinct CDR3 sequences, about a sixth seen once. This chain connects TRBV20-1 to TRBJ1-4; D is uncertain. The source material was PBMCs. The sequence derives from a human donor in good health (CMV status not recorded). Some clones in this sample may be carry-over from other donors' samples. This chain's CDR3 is CSALQGGRGEKLFF. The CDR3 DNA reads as TGCAGTGCCCTGCAAGGCGGCCGGGGTGAAAAACTGTTTTTT.